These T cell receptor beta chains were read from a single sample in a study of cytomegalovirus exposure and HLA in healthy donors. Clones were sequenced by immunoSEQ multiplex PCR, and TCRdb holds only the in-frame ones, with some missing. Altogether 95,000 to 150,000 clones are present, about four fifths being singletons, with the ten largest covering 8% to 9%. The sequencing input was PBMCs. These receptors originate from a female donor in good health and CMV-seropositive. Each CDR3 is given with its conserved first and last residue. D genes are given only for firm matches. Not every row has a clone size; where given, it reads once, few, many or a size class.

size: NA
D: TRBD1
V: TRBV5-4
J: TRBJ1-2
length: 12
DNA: TGTGCCAGCAGCCCCACAGGGGGCGGCTACACCTTC
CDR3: CASSPTGGGYTF

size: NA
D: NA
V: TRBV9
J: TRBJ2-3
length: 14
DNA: TGTGCCAGCAGCAAAGGACTCAGCACAGATACGCAGTATTTT
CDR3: CASSKGLSTDTQYF

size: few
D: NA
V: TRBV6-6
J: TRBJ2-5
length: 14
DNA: TGTGCCAGCAGTTACACGGGGACATCGGAGACCCAGTACTTC
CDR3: CASSYTGTSETQYF

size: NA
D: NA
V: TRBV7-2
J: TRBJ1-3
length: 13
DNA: TGTGCCAGCAGCTTAGACCGGGGAAACACCATATATTTT
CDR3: CASSLDRGNTIYF

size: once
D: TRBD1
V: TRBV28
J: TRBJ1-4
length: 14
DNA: TGTGCCAGCAGTTTAACAGGGGGAAATGAAAAACTGTTTTTT
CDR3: CASSLTGGNEKLFF

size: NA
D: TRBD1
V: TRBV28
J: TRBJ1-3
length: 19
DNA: TGTGCCAGCAGTTCCCATCCCGGGACAGCTTATAGCTCTGGAAACACCATATATTTT
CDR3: CASSSHPGTAYSSGNTIYF

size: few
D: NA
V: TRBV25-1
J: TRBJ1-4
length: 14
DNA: TGTGCCAGCAGTGAAGGCGGGGCAGGCGAAAAACTGTTTTTT
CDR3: CASSEGGAGEKLFF

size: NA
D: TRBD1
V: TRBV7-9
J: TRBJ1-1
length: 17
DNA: TGTGCCAGCAGCCGCGTCGCGGGACAGTTCATGAACACTGAAGCTTTCTTT
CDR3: CASSRVAGQFMNTEAFF

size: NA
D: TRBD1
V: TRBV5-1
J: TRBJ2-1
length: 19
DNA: TGCGCCAGCAGCGAGGCCCCGGGACAGGGTTTTTTCTCCTACAATGAGCAGTTCTTC
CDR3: CASSEAPGQGFFSYNEQFF

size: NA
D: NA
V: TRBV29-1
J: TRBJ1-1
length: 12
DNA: TGCAGCGTAGGAGCTGTGAACACTGAAGCTTTCTTT
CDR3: CSVGAVNTEAFF

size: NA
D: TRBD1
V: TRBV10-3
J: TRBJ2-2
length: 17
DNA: TGTGCCATCAGTGAGTCGAAGGGACAGGTAAACACCGGGGAGCTGTTTTTT
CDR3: CAISESKGQVNTGELFF

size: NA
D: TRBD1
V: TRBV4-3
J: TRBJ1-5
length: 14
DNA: TGCGCCAGCAGCCTGGACAGGATAAATCAGCCCCAGCATTTT
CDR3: CASSLDRINQPQHF

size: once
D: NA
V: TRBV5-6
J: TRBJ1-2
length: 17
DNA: TGTGCCAGCAGCTTCCCCCCCAGTGGCAGGCCCATCTATGGCTACACCTTC
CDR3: CASSFPPSGRPIYGYTF

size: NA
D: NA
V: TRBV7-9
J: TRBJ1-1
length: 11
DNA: TGTGCCAGCAGCCGGATAGAGGTGGCTTTCTTT
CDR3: CASSRIEVAFF

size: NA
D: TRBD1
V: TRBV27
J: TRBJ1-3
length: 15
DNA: TGTGCCAGCAGTTTTACAGGGACAGTTGGAAACACCATATATTTT
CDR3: CASSFTGTVGNTIYF

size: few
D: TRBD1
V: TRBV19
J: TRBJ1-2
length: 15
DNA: TGTGCCAGTAGTGACAGGGACAGGGCCTACTATGGCTACACCTTC
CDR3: CASSDRDRAYYGYTF

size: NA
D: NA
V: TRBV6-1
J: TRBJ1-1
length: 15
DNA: TGTGCCAGCATTCGCGGGGGCTCCGGAGACACTGAAGCTTTCTTT
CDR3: CASIRGGSGDTEAFF

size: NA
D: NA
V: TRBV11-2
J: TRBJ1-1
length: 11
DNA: TGTGCCAGCAGCGGCTGGGGCGAAGCTTTCTTT
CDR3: CASSGWGEAFF

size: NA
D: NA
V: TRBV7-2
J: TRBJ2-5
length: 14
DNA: TGTGCCAGCAGCGTAAGGACTGTCCCGGAGACCCAGTACTTC
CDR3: CASSVRTVPETQYF

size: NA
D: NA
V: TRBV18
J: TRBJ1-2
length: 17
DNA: TGTGCCAGCTCACCAAATACAGGGAAGGGAACTAACTATGGCTACACCTTC
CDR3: CASSPNTGKGTNYGYTF

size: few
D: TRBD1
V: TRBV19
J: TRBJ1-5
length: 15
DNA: TGTGCCAGTAGTAACCAGGGGGTAAGCAATCAGCCCCAGCATTTT
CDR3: CASSNQGVSNQPQHF

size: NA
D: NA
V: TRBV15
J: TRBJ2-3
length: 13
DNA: TGTGCCACCAGAGCACCAACAGGGGATACGCAGTATTTT
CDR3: CATRAPTGDTQYF

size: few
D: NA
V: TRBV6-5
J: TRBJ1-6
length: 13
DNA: TGTGCCAGCAGTTACGAGTCCCATTCACCCCTCCACTTT
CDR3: CASSYESHSPLHF

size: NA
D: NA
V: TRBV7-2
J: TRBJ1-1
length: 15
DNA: TGTGCCAGCAGCTTGGTGGGCAGACAGAACACTGAAGCTTTCTTT
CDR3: CASSLVGRQNTEAFF

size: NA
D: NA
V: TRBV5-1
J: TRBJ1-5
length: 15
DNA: TGCGCCAGCAGCTTAGCAGGGGCCGCGAAGGAGCCCCAGCATTTT
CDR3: CASSLAGAAKEPQHF

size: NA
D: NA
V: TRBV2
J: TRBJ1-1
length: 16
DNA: TGTGCCAGCACGTCGAGGCCAATCGGGGTGAACACTGAAGCTTTCTTT
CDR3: CASTSRPIGVNTEAFF

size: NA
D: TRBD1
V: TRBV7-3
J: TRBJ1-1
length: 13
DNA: TGTGCCAGCAGCATCGGACAGGACACTGAAGCTTTCTTT
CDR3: CASSIGQDTEAFF

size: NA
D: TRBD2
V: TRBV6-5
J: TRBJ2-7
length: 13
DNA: TGTGCCAGCAGTTGGGGGGGGACCCCGGAAGTCAACTTC
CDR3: CASSWGGTPEVNF

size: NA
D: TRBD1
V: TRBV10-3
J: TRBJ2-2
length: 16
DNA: TGTGCCATCAGTGCAGCCGGGACAGGGGACACCGGGGAGCTGTTTTTT
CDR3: CAISAAGTGDTGELFF

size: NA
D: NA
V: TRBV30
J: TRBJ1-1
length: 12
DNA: TGTGCCTGGTACAGGGAGAACACTGAAGCTTTCTTT
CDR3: CAWYRENTEAFF

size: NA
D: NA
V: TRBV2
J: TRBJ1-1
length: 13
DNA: TGTGCCAGCAAGAACCCAGGGAACACTGAAGCTTTCTTT
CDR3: CASKNPGNTEAFF

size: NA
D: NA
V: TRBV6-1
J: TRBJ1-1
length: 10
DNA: TGTGCCAGCAGTGAAGGCGTAGCTTTCTTT
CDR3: CASSEGVAFF

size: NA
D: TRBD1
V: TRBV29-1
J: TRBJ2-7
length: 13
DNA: TGCAGCGCTTTGACAGGGGGCGCGTACGAGCAGTACTTC
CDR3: CSALTGGAYEQYF

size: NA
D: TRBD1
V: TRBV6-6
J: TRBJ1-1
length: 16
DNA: TGTGCCAGCAGTTCGACAGGGGGTCTCGACGGTCCTGAAGCTTTCTTT
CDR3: CASSSTGGLDGPEAFF

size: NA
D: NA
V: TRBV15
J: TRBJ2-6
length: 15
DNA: TGTGCCACCAGCAGACCGACAGTAGGCGCCAACGTCCTGACTTTC
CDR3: CATSRPTVGANVLTF

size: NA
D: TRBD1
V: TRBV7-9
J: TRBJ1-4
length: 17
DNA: TGTGCCAGCTCGACGGGAGGGGGCGAAACTACTAATGAAAAACTGTTTTTT
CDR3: CASSTGGGETTNEKLFF

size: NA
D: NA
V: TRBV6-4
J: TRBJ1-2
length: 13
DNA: TGTGCCAGCAGTGACCCGGGGAGCTATGGCTACACCTTC
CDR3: CASSDPGSYGYTF

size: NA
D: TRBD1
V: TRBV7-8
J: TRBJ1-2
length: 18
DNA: TGTGCCAGCTCCCCCAGCGCCGGGACAGCGATTACCCTCTATGGCTACACCTTC
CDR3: CASSPSAGTAITLYGYTF

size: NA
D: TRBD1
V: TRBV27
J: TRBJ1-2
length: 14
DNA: TGTGCCAGCAATAAGCTTCCGGGACAGGGGAGCGACACCTTC
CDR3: CASNKLPGQGSDTF

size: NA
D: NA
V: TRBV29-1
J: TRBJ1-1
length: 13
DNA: TGCAGCGACCTGACAGGTTCTAACACTGAAGCTTTCTTT
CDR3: CSDLTGSNTEAFF

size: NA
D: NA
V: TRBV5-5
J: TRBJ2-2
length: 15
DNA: TGTGCCAGCAGCCCCCTCAGGGATGTCGCCGGGGAGCTGTTTTTT
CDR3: CASSPLRDVAGELFF

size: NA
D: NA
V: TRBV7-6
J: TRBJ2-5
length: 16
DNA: TGTGCCAGCAGCTTGGGGGGACTTCCCTACCAAGAGACCCAGTACTTC
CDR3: CASSLGGLPYQETQYF

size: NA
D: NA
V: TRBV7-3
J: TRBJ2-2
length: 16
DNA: TGTGCCAGCAGCCCACAGGCCGCCCCGAACACCGGGGAGCTGTTTTTT
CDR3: CASSPQAAPNTGELFF

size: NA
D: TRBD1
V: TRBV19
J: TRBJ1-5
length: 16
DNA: TGTGCCAGTAGTCCACTGGACAGGGGGCGAGGACAGCCCCAGCATTTT
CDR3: CASSPLDRGRGQPQHF

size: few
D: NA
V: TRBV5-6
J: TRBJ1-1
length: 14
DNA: TGTGCCAGCAGCTTGTATAGATTGGTACAGGAAGCTTTCTTT
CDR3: CASSLYRLVQEAFF

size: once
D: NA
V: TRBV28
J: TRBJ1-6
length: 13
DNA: TGTGCCAGTTCCCAGGGAGGACGTTCACCCCTCCACTTT
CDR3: CASSQGGRSPLHF

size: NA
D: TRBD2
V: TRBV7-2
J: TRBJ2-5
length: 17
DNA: TGTGCCAGCAGCCGACCATCTGGCGGGGGGGTGGGAGAGACCCAGTACTTC
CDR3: CASSRPSGGGVGETQYF

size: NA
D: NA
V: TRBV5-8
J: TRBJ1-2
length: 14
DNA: TGTGCCAGCAGCTTAGGCAGGGGAGTGTTGGGCTACACCTTC
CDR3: CASSLGRGVLGYTF

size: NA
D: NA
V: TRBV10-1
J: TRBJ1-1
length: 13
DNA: TGCGCCAGCAAGAGAACTAGGAAGGCTGAAGCTTTCTTT
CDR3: CASKRTRKAEAFF

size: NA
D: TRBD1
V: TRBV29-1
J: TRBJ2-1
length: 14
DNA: TGCAGCGTAAATCCGGGACAGTCGTACAATGAGCAGTTCTTC
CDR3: CSVNPGQSYNEQFF

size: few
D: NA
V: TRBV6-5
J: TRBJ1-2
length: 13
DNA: TGTGCCAGCAGTTACTGGGGGGGCTATGGCTACACCTTC
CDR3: CASSYWGGYGYTF

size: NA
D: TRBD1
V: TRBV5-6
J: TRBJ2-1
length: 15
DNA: TGTGCCAGCAGACGCGGACAGGGCTCCTACAATGAGCAGTTCTTC
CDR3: CASRRGQGSYNEQFF

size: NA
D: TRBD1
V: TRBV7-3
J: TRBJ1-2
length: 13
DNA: TGTGCCAGCAGCTCGGACAGGGCTTATGGCTACACCTTC
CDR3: CASSSDRAYGYTF